This T cell receptor beta chain was found in a study of human T cells and chemical hapten exposure. The table lists this clonotype with a few counts. Using its own MiXCR run on the RACE reads, TCRdb lists one record per CDR3 protein. The profile shows about 99,000 distinct CDR3 sequences, roughly 12% of them singletons. Time point reported: patch test 1, 2 weeks after DPC sensitization. As for treatment: therapeutic diphenylcyclopropenone sensitization with weekly scalp DPC. This TCR derives from a woman aged 40 to 50 with alopecia areata. Some clones in this sample may be carry-over from other donors' samples. The sequencing here drew on whole blood, taken in connection with sensitization to the hapten diphenylcyclopropenone (DPC).

This CDR3 reads CSALGGDEQFF. The CDR3 DNA follows: TGCAGTGCTTTAGGGGGTGATGAGCAGTTCTTC. J is TRBJ2-1 and V is TRBV20-1, with D maybe TRBD1 (6 bases). Germline V CDR1 and CDR2: DFQATT, SNEGSKA (reference sequence). Trimming left V 5 bases short and J 8 bases short, with 10 bases between. This CDR3 spans 11 amino acids.